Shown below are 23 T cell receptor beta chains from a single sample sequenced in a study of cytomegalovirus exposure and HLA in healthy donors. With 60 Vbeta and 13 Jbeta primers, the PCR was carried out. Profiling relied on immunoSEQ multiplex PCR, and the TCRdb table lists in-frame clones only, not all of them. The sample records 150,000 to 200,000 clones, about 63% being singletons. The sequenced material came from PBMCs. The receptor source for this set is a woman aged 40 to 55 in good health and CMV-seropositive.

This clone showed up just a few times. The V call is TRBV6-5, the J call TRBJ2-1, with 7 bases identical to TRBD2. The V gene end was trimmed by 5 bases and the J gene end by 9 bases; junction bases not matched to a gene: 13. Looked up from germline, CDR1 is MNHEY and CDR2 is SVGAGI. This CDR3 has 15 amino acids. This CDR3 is CASSTPGGGPGEQFF. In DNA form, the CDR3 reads TGTGCCAGCAGTACCCCTGGGGGAGGGCCGGGTGAGCAGTTCTTC.

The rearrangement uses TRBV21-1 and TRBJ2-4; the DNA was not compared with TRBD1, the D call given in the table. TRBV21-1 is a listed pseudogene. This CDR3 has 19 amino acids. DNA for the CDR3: TGTGCCAGCAGCAAAGTAGAGGGCAGGGGGCGATTACCCAAAAACATTCAGTACTTC. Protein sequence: CASSKVEGRGRLPKNIQYF.

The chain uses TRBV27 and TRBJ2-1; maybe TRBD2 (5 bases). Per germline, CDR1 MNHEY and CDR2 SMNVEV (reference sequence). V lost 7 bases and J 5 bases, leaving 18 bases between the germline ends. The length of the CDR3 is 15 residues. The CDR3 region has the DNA TGTGCCAGCACCCTTGTGGGAGCGGCCAACAATGAGCAGTTCTTC. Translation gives CASTLVGAANNEQFF.

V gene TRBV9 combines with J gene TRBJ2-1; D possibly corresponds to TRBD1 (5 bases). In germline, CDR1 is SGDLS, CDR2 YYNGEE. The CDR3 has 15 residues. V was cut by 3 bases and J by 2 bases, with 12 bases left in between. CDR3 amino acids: CASSDHTTAYNEQFF. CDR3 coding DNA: TGTGCCAGCAGCGACCACACGACAGCCTACAATGAGCAGTTCTTC.

The CDR3 loop is CASQESPQRAAGGYTF. The CDR3 bases are TGTGCCAGCCAAGAGAGCCCCCAGCGGGCCGCAGGTGGCTACACCTTC. The chain carries TRBV7-9 and TRBJ1-2; D is ambiguous. The V end lost 8 bases, the J end lost 7 bases, and 26 bases lay between the germline ends. This CDR3 is built from 16 residues. From germline, CDR1 is SEHNR and CDR2 FQNEAQ (reference sequence).

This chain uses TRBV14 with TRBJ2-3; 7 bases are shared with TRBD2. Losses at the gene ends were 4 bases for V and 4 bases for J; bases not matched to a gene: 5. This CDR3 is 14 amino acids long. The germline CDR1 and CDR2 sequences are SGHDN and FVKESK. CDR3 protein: CASSPGLYPDTQYF. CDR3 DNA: TGTGCCAGCAGCCCGGGACTATATCCAGATACGCAGTATTTT.

As DNA, the CDR3 is TGTGCCAGCAGCGTCAAACAGGCGTCCTACGAGCAGTACTTC. Translation: CASSVKQASYEQYF. The chain couples TRBV21-1 to TRBJ2-7; the D call of TRBD1 is as the table states it, not checked on the DNA. TRBV21-1 is recorded as a pseudogene. The CDR3 is 14 residues long.

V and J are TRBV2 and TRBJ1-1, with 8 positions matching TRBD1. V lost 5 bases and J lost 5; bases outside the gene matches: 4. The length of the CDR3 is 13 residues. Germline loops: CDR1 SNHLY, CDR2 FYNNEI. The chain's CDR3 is CASSTGGRTEAFF. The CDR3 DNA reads TGTGCCAGCAGTACAGGGGGAAGGACTGAAGCTTTCTTT.

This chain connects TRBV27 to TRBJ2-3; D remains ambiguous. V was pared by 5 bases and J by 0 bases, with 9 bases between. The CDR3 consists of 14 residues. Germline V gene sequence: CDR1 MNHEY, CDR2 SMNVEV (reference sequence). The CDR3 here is CASSPLSSTDTQYF. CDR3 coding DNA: TGTGCCAGCAGTCCCCTCTCTAGCACAGATACGCAGTATTTT.

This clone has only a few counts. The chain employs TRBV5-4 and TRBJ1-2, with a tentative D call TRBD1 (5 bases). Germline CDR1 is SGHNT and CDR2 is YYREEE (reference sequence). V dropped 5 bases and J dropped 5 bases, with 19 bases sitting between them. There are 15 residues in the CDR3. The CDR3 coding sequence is TGTGCCAGCAGTCCCGGACACCAGTCTGTTTATGGCTACACCTTC. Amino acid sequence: CASSPGHQSVYGYTF. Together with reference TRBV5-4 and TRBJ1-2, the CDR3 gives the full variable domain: ETGVTQSPTHLIKTRGQQVTLRCSSQSGHNTVSWYQQALGQGPQFIFQYYREEENGRGNFPPRFSGLQFPNYSSELNVNALELDDSALYLCASSPGHQSVYGYTFGSGTRLTVV.

The CDR3: CASSQDLRGGYNQPQHF. CDR3 coding DNA: TGCGCCAGCAGCCAAGATCTAAGGGGCGGTTACAATCAGCCCCAGCATTTT. The V gene is TRBV4-1, the J gene TRBJ1-5; D is perhaps TRBD1 (5 bases). The CDR3 is 17 residues long. V was shortened by 0 bases and J by 3 bases, with 15 bases between the two germline ends. CDR1 is MGHRA and CDR2 is YSYEKL in the germline V gene.

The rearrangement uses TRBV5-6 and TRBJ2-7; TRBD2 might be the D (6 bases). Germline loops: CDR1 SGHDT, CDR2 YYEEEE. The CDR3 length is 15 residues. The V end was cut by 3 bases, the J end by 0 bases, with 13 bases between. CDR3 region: CASSSGAGSSYEQYF. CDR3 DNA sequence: TGTGCCAGCAGCTCAGGTGCGGGGAGCTCCTACGAGCAGTACTTC.

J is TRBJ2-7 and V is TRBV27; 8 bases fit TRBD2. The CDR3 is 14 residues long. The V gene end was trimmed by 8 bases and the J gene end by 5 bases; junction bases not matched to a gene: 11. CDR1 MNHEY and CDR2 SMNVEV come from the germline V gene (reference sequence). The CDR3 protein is CASGASGRYHEQYF. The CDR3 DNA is TGTGCCAGCGGAGCGAGCGGGAGATACCACGAGCAGTACTTC.

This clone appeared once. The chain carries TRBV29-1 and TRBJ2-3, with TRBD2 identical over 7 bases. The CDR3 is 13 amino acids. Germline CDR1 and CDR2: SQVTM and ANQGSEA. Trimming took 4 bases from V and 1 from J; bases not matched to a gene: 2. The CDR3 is CSVARGGTDTQYF. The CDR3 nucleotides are TGCAGCGTTGCTCGGGGGGGCACAGATACGCAGTATTTT.

CDR3 in amino acids: CSVGPGIEDCGYTF. CDR3 DNA sequence: TGCAGCGTTGGGCCGGGGATAGAAGATTGTGGCTACACCTTC. The chain is built from TRBV29-1 and TRBJ1-2; D gene ambiguous. Trimming cost V 4 bases and J 7 bases, with 19 bases left between them. This CDR3 is 14 amino acids long. Germline loops: CDR1 SQVTM, CDR2 ANQGSEA. Full variable domain (remainder filled in from reference TRBV29-1 and TRBJ1-2): SAVISQKPSRDICQRGTSLTIQCQVDSQVTMMFWYRQQPGQSLTLIATANQGSEATYESGFVIDKFPISRPNLTFSTLTVSNMSPEDSSIYLCSVGPGIEDCGYTFGSGTRLTVV.

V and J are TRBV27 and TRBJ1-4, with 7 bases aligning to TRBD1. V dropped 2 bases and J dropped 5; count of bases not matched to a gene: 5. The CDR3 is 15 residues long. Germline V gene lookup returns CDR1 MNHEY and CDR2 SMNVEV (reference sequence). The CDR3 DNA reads TGTGCCAGCAGTTTAAGGGACAGCCTAAATGAAAAACTGTTTTTT. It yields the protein CASSLRDSLNEKLFF.

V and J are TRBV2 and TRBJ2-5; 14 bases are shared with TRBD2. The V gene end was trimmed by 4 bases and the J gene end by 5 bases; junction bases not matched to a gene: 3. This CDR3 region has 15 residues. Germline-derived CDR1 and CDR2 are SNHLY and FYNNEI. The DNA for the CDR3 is TGTGCCAGCAGTGGGGGACTAGCGGGAGTTGAGACCCAGTACTTC. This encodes CASSGGLAGVETQYF.

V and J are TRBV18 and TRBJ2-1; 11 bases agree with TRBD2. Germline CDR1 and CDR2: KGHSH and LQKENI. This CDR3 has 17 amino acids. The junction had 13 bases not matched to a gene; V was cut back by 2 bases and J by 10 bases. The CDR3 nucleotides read TGTGCCAGCTCACCAGAGCCCATAGCGGGGGGGCTGGAGGAGCAGTTCTTC. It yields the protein CASSPEPIAGGLEEQFF.

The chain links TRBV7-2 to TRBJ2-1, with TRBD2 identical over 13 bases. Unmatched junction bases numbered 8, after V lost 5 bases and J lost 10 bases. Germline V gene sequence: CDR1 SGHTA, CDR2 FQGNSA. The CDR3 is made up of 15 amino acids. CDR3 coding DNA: TGTGCCAGCAGCCGACGACTAGCGGGGGGACAGGAGCAGTTCTTC. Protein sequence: CASSRRLAGGQEQFF. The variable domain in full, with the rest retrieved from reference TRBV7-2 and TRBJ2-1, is GAGVSQSPSNKVTEKGKDVELRCDPISGHTALYWYRQSLGQGLEFLIYFQGNSAPDKSGLPSDRFSAERTGGSVSTLTIQRTQQEDSAVYLCASSRRLAGGQEQFFGPGTRLTVL.

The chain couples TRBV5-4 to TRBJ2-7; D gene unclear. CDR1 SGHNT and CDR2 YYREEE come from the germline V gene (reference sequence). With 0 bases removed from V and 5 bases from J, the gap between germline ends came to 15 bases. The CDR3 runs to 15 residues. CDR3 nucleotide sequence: TGTGCCAGCAGCTTGGCCCAAGTGAGTTCTCACGAGCAGTACTTC. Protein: CASSLAQVSSHEQYF.

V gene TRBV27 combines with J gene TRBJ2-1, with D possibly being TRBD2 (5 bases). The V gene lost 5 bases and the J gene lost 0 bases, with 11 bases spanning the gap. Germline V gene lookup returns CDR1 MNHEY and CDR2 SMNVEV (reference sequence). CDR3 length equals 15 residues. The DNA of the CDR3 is TGTGCCAGCAGTACGACTATCAGCTCCTACAATGAGCAGTTCTTC. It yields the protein CASSTTISSYNEQFF.

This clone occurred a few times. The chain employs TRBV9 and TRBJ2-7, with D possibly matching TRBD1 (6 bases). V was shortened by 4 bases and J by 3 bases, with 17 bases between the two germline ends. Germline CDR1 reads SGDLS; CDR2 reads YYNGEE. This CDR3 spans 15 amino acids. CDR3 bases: TGTGCCAGCAGCCCCCAATACAGGGTAGACTACGAGCAGTACTTC. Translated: CASSPQYRVDYEQYF.

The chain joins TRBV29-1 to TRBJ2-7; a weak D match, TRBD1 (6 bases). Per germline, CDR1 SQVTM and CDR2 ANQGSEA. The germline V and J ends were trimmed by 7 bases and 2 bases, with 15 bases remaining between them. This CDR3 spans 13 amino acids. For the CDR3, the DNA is TGCAGCGCCGCGACAGGTACTACCTACGAGCAGTACTTC. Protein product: CSAATGTTYEQYF.